This is a list of T cell receptor beta chains from one sample in a study of blood T cells in healthy people across ages. Using its own MiXCR run on the 5' RACE reads, TCRdb lists one record per CDR3 protein. The sample records hundreds of thousands of distinct CDR3 sequences, approximately 21% being singletons. The sequencing input was blood. All receptors come from a man aged 70-80 years in good health. CDR3s include the opening cysteine and the closing phenylalanine or tryptophan. D genes are given only for firm matches. The size of a clone is reported for some rows only, either as once, few or many, or as a class for expanded clones.

len: 13; d_gene: NA; v_gene: TRBV7-9; j_gene: TRBJ2-7; abundance: few; CDR3aa: CVSSTQTSYEQYF; CDR3nt: TGTGTCAGCAGCACCCAGACTAGTTACGAGCAGTACTTC
len: 13; d_gene: NA; v_gene: TRBV6-2/TRBV6-3; j_gene: TRBJ2-7; abundance: NA; CDR3aa: CASSYQPANEQYF; CDR3nt: TGTGCCAGCAGTTACCAGCCGGCTAACGAGCAGTACTTC
len: 13; d_gene: NA; v_gene: TRBV2; j_gene: TRBJ2-7; abundance: NA; CDR3aa: CASRPGPDYEQYF; CDR3nt: TGTGCCAGCAGACCGGGGCCGGACTACGAGCAGTACTTC
len: 14; d_gene: NA; v_gene: TRBV10-2; j_gene: TRBJ2-2; abundance: NA; CDR3aa: CATRFGFNTGELFF; CDR3nt: TGCGCCACCCGTTTCGGGTTCAACACCGGGGAGCTGTTTTTT
len: 14; d_gene: TRBD2; v_gene: TRBV10-3; j_gene: TRBJ2-3; abundance: NA; CDR3aa: CAISRTSDTDTQYF; CDR3nt: TGTGCCATCAGTAGGACTAGCGACACAGATACGCAGTATTTT
len: 14; d_gene: NA; v_gene: TRBV4-3; j_gene: TRBJ2-7; abundance: few; CDR3aa: CASREAGGSGEQYF; CDR3nt: TGCGCCAGCAGGGAGGCTGGAGGTTCGGGCGAGCAGTACTTC
len: 14; d_gene: TRBD1; v_gene: TRBV5-5; j_gene: TRBJ2-1; abundance: NA; CDR3aa: CASSLTGGGNEQFF; CDR3nt: TGTGCCAGCAGCTTAACAGGGGGCGGGAATGAGCAGTTCTTC
len: 16; d_gene: NA; v_gene: TRBV18; j_gene: TRBJ2-1; abundance: NA; CDR3aa: CASSLLADSSYNEQFF; CDR3nt: TGTGCCAGCTCACTTTTAGCGGACAGCTCCTACAATGAGCAGTTCTTC
len: 14; d_gene: NA; v_gene: TRBV6-6; j_gene: TRBJ2-5; abundance: NA; CDR3aa: CASSYTGFQETQYF; CDR3nt: TGTGCCAGCAGTTACACAGGGTTTCAAGAGACCCAGTACTTC
len: 14; d_gene: TRBD1; v_gene: TRBV28; j_gene: TRBJ1-5; abundance: NA; CDR3aa: CASRNAGGSQPQHF; CDR3nt: TGTGCCAGCAGGAACGCAGGGGGCAGTCAGCCCCAGCATTTT
len: 12; d_gene: NA; v_gene: TRBV6-1; j_gene: TRBJ1-5; abundance: many; CDR3aa: CASRDSNQPQHF; CDR3nt: TGTGCCAGCCGGGATAGCAATCAGCCCCAGCATTTT
len: 17; d_gene: TRBD2; v_gene: TRBV4-1; j_gene: TRBJ2-7; abundance: NA; CDR3aa: CASSQESGAGGIYEQYF; CDR3nt: TGCGCCAGCAGCCAAGAGTCCGGAGCGGGAGGGATTTACGAGCAGTACTTC
len: 13; d_gene: NA; v_gene: TRBV15; j_gene: TRBJ2-7; abundance: NA; CDR3aa: CATSSATIYEQYF; CDR3nt: TGTGCCACCAGTAGCGCTACGATCTACGAGCAGTACTTC
len: 16; d_gene: TRBD2; v_gene: TRBV20-1; j_gene: TRBJ2-7; abundance: NA; CDR3aa: CSAATSGRASMYEQYF; CDR3nt: TGCAGTGCAGCGACTAGCGGGAGGGCTAGTATGTACGAGCAGTACTTC
len: 12; d_gene: TRBD1; v_gene: TRBV29-1; j_gene: TRBJ2-7; abundance: NA; CDR3aa: CSVDVTGDEQYF; CDR3nt: TGCAGCGTTGACGTGACAGGGGACGAGCAGTACTTC
len: 16; d_gene: TRBD2; v_gene: TRBV7-8; j_gene: TRBJ2-7; abundance: few; CDR3aa: CASGPPTSGRDYEQYF; CDR3nt: TGTGCCAGCGGCCCACCTACTAGCGGGAGGGACTACGAGCAGTACTTC
len: 18; d_gene: TRBD1; v_gene: TRBV28; j_gene: TRBJ1-1; abundance: NA; CDR3aa: CASSLFIWGQTLDTEAFF; CDR3nt: TGTGCCAGCAGTTTATTTATTTGGGGACAGACTTTAGACACTGAAGCTTTCTTT
len: 11; d_gene: TRBD1; v_gene: TRBV20-1; j_gene: TRBJ1-1; abundance: few; CDR3aa: CSATGTDEAFF; CDR3nt: TGCAGTGCTACCGGGACAGATGAAGCTTTCTTT
len: 15; d_gene: NA; v_gene: TRBV9; j_gene: TRBJ2-2; abundance: few; CDR3aa: CASSLQGLNTGELFF; CDR3nt: TGTGCCAGCAGCTTACAGGGTCTGAACACCGGGGAGCTGTTTTTT
len: 13; d_gene: NA; v_gene: TRBV12-3/TRBV12-4; j_gene: TRBJ2-3; abundance: NA; CDR3aa: CASREASTDTQYF; CDR3nt: TGTGCCAGCAGGGAAGCTAGCACAGATACGCAGTATTTT
len: 15; d_gene: NA; v_gene: TRBV29-1; j_gene: TRBJ2-6; abundance: few; CDR3aa: CSVEQGSSGANVLTF; CDR3nt: TGCAGCGTTGAGCAGGGTAGCTCTGGGGCCAACGTCCTGACTTTC
len: 16; d_gene: NA; v_gene: TRBV28; j_gene: TRBJ2-5; abundance: few; CDR3aa: CASSFQGGTMQETQYF; CDR3nt: TGTGCCAGCAGTTTTCAGGGCGGGACAATGCAAGAGACCCAGTACTTC
len: 14; d_gene: NA; v_gene: TRBV19; j_gene: TRBJ2-7; abundance: NA; CDR3aa: CASSVRGGAYEQYF; CDR3nt: TGTGCCAGTAGTGTAAGGGGGGGAGCATACGAGCAGTACTTC
len: 15; d_gene: NA; v_gene: TRBV7-9; j_gene: TRBJ1-3; abundance: NA; CDR3aa: CASSLTRNSGNTIYF; CDR3nt: TGTGCCAGCAGCTTAACGAGGAACTCTGGAAACACCATATATTTT
len: 17; d_gene: TRBD1; v_gene: TRBV12-3/TRBV12-4; j_gene: TRBJ1-4; abundance: once; CDR3aa: CASSPGTGPSTNEKLFF; CDR3nt: TGTGCCAGCAGTCCCGGGACAGGGCCTTCAACTAATGAAAAACTGTTTTTT